The next 5 T cell receptor beta chains were all read from a single sample in a study of cytomegalovirus exposure and HLA in healthy donors. The PCR employed 60 Vbeta primers together with 13 Jbeta primers. Measured with immunoSEQ multiplex PCR; TCRdb has only the in-frame clones, and not every one. Here the sample spans 170,000 or so clones, just over 75% being singletons. Sequencing was performed on PBMCs. These receptors all stem from a woman aged 60-75 years in good health and CMV-seropositive.

The chain has TRBV5-6 and TRBJ1-5; D remains ambiguous. V was shortened by 0 bases and J by 3 bases, with 7 bases between the two germline ends. The CDR3 is 14 residues long. CDR1 SGHDT and CDR2 YYEEEE come from the germline V gene. This chain's CDR3 is CASSLVGVNQPQHF. CDR3 nucleotide sequence: TGTGCCAGCAGCTTGGTCGGGGTCAATCAGCCCCAGCATTTT.

This clone was picked up a small number of times. J is TRBJ1-2 and V is TRBV7-2; 9 nucleotides agree with TRBD1. CDR3 length equals 15 residues. The V gene's germline CDR1 is SGHTA and CDR2 FQGNSA. J lost 5 bases, V lost 1 base, and 5 bases had no gene match. The CDR3 bases are TGTGCCAGCAGCTTAGTGGCGACAGGGGGTTATGGCTACACCTTC. As protein: CASSLVATGGYGYTF.

The rearrangement links TRBV19 to TRBJ2-4; 10 nucleotides line up with TRBD1. V was pared by 4 bases and J by 3 bases, with 9 bases of the junction left unmatched. Germline V gives CDR1 LNHDA, CDR2 SQIVND (reference sequence). The CDR3 extends over 17 amino acids. Here the CDR3 reads CASSTGTGVSGKNIQYF. Here the CDR3 DNA reads TGTGCCAGTAGTACCGGGACAGGGGTATCGGGCAAAAACATTCAGTACTTC.

The chain uses TRBV10-3 and TRBJ2-7; D possibly corresponds to TRBD2 (6 bases). The CDR3 is 15 residues long. Trimming took off 4 bases at V and 6 bases at J, with 19 bases between the two ends. Germline CDR1 is ENHRY and CDR2 is SYGVKD. The CDR3 protein is CAISGPTGEATEQYF. The CDR3 DNA is TGTGCCATCAGTGGCCCCACCGGGGAGGCTACCGAGCAGTACTTC.

The rearrangement uses TRBV11-3 and TRBJ2-4, with D possibly TRBD2 on 6 matching bases. V was clipped by 4 bases and J by 8 bases, with 12 bases between them. The CDR3 loop spans 13 amino acids. Germline assignment: CDR1 SGHNT and CDR2 YENEEA. The CDR3 reads CASSWAGSDIQYF. In DNA, the CDR3 is TGTGCCAGCAGCTGGGCGGGGTCAGACATTCAGTACTTC.